This TCR beta chain was sequenced in a study of blood T cell repertoires in COVID-19. Study overall: Acute-phase and convalescent COVID-19 samples originated in the United States, Italy and Spain.

Generated by immunoSEQ multiplex PCR, the TCRdb table keeps only in-frame clones and is missing some. This sample carries 150,000 to 200,000 clones, roughly 82% of them seen once, and the ten largest clones take roughly 5.2%. This study enrolled people aged about 18 to 100 from about two dozen US geographic areas. Self-reported history from a screening survey and questionnaire set each donor's cohort. Per the germline V gene, CDR1 is SGHDT and CDR2 is YYEEEE. The CDR3 is made up of 14 amino acids. The ends were cut back, 2 bases at V and 5 bases at J, with 11 bases in the middle. The clonotype was recovered from a woman aged 55 to 70 with acute COVID-19. The sequencing input was PBMCs or T cells enriched from blood (not recorded which). The rearrangement uses TRBV5-6 and TRBJ1-3; D may be TRBD1 (6 bases). The CDR3 DNA follows: TGTGCCAGCAGCTTACTCACAGGGCGAAACACCATATATTTT. Residues: CASSLLTGRNTIYF. Based on the CDR3 plus reference TRBV5-6 and TRBJ1-3, the full variable domain is DAGVTQSPTHLIKTRGQQVTLRCSPKSGHDTVSWYQQALGQGPQFIFQYYEEEERQRGNFPDRFSGHQFPNYSSELNVNALLLGDSALYLCASSLLTGRNTIYFGEGSWLTVV.